This T cell receptor (beta chain) was captured in a study of blood T cell repertoires in COVID-19. Study information: Italy, Spain and the United States were the sources of the convalescent and acute COVID-19 samples.

Germline loops: CDR1 SNHLY, CDR2 FYNNEI. This CDR3 contains 15 residues. V lost 6 bases, J lost 7 bases, and 12 bases stayed unmatched. This clone was counted once. Per the authors' pipeline: Amplification with reference gene primers provided the estimates of nucleated cell counts. Assay used: immunoSEQ multiplex PCR; TCRdb lists only in-frame clones, some missing. V and J calls and clone size come straight from that table; D and trimming were deduced from the DNA. The profile shows roughly 120,000 clones, less than 90% of them singletons. The sequence was obtained from a man between 70 and 80 years old who had recovered from COVID-19. The J gene is TRBJ2-7, the V gene TRBV2; TRBD1 matches at 10 bases. The sample consisted of peripheral blood. This CDR3 is CASSDRPTGGVEQYF. In DNA, the CDR3 is TGTGCCAGCAGCGACCGCCCGACAGGGGGCGTGGAGCAGTACTTC.